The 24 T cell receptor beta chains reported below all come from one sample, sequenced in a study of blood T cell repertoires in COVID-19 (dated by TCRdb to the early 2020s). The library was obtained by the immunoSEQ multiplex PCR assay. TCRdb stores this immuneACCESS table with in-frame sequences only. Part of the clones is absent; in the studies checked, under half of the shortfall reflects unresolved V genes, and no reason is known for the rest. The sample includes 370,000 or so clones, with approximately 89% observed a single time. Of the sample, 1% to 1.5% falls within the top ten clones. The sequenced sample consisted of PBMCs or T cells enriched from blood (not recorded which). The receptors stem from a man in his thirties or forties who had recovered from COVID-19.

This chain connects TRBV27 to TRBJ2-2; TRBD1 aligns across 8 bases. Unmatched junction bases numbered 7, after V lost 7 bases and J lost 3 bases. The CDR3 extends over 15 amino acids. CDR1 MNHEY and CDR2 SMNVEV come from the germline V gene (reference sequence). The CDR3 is CASNPTGVDTGELFF. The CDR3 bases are TGTGCCAGCAACCCGACAGGGGTCGACACCGGGGAGCTGTTTTTT.

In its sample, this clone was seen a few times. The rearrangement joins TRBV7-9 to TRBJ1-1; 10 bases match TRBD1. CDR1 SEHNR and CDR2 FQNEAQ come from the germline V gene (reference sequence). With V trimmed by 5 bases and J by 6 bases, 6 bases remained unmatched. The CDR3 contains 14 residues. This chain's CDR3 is CASSPRQGAAEAFF. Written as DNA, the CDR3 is TGTGCCAGCAGCCCGCGACAGGGGGCAGCTGAAGCTTTCTTT. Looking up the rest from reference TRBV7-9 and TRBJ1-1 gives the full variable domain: DTGVSQNPRHKITKRGQNVTFRCDPISEHNRLYWYRQTLGQGPEFLTYFQNEAQLEKSRLLSDRFSAERPKGSFSTLEIQRTEQGDSAMYLCASSPRQGAAEAFFGQGTRLTVV.

The CDR3 DNA is TGTGCCAGCAGCCCTAGCGGCCCGACGGCCAAAAACATTCAGTACTTC. This gives the protein CASSPSGPTAKNIQYF. The J gene is TRBJ2-4, the V gene TRBV5-4, with 7 bases identical to TRBD2. The trim removed 4 bases at V and 1 base at J, leaving 8 bases unmatched. CDR1 is SGHNT, CDR2 YYREEE, per germline (reference sequence). CDR3 size: 16 residues. The complete variable domain, with remaining parts taken from reference TRBV5-4 and TRBJ2-4, reads ETGVTQSPTHLIKTRGQQVTLRCSSQSGHNTVSWYQQALGQGPQFIFQYYREEENGRGNFPPRFSGLQFPNYSSELNVNALELDDSALYLCASSPSGPTAKNIQYFGAGTRLSVL.

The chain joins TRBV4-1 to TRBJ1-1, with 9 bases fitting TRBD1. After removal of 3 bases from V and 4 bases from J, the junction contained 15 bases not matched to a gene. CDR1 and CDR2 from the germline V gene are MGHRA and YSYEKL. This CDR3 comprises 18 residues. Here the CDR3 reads CASSHRGGPGQGATEAFF. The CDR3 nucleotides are TGCGCCAGCAGCCATCGAGGGGGACCGGGACAGGGAGCCACTGAAGCTTTCTTT.

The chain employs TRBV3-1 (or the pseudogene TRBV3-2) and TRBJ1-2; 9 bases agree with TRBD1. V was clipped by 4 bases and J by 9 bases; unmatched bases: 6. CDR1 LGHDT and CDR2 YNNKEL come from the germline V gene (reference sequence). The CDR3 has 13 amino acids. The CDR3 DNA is TGTGCCAGCAGCCCGGGACAGGGCGGACGCTACACCTTC. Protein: CASSPGQGGRYTF.

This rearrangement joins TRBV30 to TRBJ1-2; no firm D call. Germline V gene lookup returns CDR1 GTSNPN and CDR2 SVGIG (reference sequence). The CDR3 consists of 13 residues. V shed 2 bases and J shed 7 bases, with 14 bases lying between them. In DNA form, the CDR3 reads TGTGCCTGGAGTTCCCTCCCAGTGTTTGGCTACACCTTC. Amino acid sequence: CAWSSLPVFGYTF.

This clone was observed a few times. As DNA, the CDR3 is TGCGCCAGCAGCCAAGAATGGACAGTGAACACTGAAGCTTTCTTT. This codes for CASSQEWTVNTEAFF. The rearrangement links TRBV4-1 to TRBJ1-1; TRBD1 is a possible D gene (6 bases). The length of the CDR3 is 15 residues. The ends were cut back, 0 bases at V and 0 bases at J, with 8 bases in the middle. Germline V gene sequence: CDR1 MGHRA, CDR2 YSYEKL.

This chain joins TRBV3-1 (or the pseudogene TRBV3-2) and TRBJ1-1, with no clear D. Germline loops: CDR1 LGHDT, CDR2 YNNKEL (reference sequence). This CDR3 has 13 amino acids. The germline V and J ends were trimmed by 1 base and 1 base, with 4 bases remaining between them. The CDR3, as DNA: TGTGCCAGCAGCCAAGTATCGAACACTGAAGCTTTCTTT. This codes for CASSQVSNTEAFF.

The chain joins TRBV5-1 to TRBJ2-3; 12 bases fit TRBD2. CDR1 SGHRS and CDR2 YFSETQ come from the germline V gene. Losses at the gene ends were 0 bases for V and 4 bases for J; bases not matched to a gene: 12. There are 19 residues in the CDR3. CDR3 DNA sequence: TGCGCCAGCAGCTTGGCCGCTAGCGGGGGGGCATTCTCCCCAGATACGCAGTATTTT. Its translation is CASSLAASGGAFSPDTQYF.

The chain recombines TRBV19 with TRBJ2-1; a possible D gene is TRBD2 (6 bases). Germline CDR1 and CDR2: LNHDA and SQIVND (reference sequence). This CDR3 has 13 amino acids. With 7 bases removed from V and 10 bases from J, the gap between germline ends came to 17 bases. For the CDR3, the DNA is TGTGCCAGTATGGGGGGTCAGGCGGGCGAGCAGTTCTTC. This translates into CASMGGQAGEQFF.

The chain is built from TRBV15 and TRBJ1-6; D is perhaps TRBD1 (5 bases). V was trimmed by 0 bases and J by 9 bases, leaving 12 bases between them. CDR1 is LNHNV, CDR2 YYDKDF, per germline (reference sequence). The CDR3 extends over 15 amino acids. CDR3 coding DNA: TGTGCCACCAGCAGAGATAAGGGGCTAAGTTCACCCCTCCACTTT. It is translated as CATSRDKGLSSPLHF.

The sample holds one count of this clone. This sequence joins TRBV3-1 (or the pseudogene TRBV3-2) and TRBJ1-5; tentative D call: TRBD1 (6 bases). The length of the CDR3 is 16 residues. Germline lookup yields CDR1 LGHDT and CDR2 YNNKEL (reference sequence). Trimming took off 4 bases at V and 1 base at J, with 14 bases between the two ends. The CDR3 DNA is TGTGCCAGCAGCCCAGGCTCCGGGACAAGCAATCAGCCCCAGCATTTT. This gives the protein CASSPGSGTSNQPQHF.

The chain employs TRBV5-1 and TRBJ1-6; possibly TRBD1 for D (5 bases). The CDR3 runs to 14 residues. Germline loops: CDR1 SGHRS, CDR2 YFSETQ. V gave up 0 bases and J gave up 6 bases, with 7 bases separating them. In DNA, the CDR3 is TGCGCCAGCAGCTTGGGACAGCTTAATTCACCCCTCCACTTT. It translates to CASSLGQLNSPLHF. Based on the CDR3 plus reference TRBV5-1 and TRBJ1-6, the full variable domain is KAGVTQTPRYLIKTRGQQVTLSCSPISGHRSVSWYQQTPGQGLQFLFEYFSETQRNKGNFPGRFSGRQFSNSRSEMNVSTLELGDSALYLCASSLGQLNSPLHFGNGTRLTVT.

The CDR3 DNA sequence: TGTGCCAGCAGGAAATCGGGAGTAGGTACGCAGTATTTT. This codes for CASRKSGVGTQYF. V and J are TRBV7-6 and TRBJ2-3, with a tentative D call TRBD2 (6 bases). This CDR3 is built from 13 residues. Trimming shortened V by 6 bases and J by 8 bases, and 15 bases separated the two germline ends. The germline CDR1 and CDR2 sequences are SGHVS and FNYEAQ.

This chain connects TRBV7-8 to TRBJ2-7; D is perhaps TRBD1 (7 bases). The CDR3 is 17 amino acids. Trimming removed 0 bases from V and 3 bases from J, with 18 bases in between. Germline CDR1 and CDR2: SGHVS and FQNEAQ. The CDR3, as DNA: TGTGCCAGCAGCTTAGCGCGGGGCGGACAGGTCTTCTACGAGCAGTACTTC. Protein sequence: CASSLARGGQVFYEQYF. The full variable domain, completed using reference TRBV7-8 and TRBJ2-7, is GAGVSQSPRYKVAKRGQDVALRCDPISGHVSLFWYQQALGQGPEFLTYFQNEAQLDKSGLPSDRFFAERPEGSVSTLKIQRTQQEDSAVYLCASSLARGGQVFYEQYFGPGTRLTVT.

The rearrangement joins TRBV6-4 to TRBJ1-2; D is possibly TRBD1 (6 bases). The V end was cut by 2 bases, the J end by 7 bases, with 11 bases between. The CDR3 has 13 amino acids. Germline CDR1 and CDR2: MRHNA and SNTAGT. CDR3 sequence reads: CASSDEARGGYTF. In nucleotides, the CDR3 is TGTGCCAGCAGTGACGAGGCCAGGGGTGGCTACACCTTC.

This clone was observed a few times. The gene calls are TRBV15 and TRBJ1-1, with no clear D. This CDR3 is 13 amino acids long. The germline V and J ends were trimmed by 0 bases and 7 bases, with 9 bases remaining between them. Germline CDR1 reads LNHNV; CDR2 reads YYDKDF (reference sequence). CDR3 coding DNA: TGTGCCACCAGCAGAGATCCAGGTGGTGAAGCTTTCTTT. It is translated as CATSRDPGGEAFF. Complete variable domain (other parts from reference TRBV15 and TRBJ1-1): DAMVIQNPRYQVTQFGKPVTLSCSQTLNHNVMYWYQQKSSQAPKLLFHYYDKDFNNEADTPDNFQSRRPNTSFCFLDIRSPGLGDTAMYLCATSRDPGGEAFFGQGTRLTVV.

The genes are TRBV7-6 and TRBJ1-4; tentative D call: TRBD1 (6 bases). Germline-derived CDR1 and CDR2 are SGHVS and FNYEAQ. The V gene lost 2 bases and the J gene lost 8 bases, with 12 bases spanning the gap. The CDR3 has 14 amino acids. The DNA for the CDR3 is TGTGCCAGCAGCTTATTTCCAGGGGAGGAAAAACTGTTTTTT. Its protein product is CASSLFPGEEKLFF.

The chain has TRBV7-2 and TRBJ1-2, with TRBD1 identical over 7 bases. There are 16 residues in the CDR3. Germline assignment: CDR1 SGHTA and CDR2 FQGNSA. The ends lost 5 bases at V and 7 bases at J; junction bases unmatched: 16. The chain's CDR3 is CASSLVGIQGSGGYTF. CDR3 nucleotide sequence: TGTGCCAGCAGCCTAGTTGGGATACAGGGGTCGGGTGGCTACACCTTC.

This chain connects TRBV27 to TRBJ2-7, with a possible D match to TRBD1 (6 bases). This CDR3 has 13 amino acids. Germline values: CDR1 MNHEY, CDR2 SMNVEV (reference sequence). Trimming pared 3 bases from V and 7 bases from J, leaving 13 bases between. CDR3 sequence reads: CASSFQGPAEQYF. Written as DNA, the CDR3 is TGTGCCAGCAGTTTCCAGGGGCCCGCGGAGCAGTACTTC.

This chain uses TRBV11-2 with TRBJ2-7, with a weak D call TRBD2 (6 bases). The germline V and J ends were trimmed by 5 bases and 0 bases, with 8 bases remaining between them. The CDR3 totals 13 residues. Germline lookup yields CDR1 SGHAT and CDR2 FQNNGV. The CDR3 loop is CASSRDSSYEQYF. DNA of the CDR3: TGTGCCAGCAGCCGGGACTCCTCCTACGAGCAGTACTTC.

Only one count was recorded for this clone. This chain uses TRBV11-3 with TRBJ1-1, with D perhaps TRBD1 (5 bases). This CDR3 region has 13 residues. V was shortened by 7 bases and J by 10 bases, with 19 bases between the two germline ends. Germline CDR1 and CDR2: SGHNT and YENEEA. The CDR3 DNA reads TGTGCCAGCACTCCCCCGGTGGCAGGGCTAGCTTTCTTT. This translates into CASTPPVAGLAFF.

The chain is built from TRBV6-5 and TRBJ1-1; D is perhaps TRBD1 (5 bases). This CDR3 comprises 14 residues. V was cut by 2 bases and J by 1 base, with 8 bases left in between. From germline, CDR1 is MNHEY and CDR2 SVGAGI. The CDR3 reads CASSYGRANTEAFF. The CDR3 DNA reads TGTGCCAGCAGTTACGGCAGGGCGAACACTGAAGCTTTCTTT.

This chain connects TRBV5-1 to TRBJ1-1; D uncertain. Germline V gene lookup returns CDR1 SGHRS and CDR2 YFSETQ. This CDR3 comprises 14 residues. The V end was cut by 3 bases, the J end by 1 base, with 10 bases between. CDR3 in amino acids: CASSSQTANTEAFF. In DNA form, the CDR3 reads TGCGCCAGCAGCTCTCAAACAGCGAACACTGAAGCTTTCTTT.